This T cell receptor (beta chain) comes out of a study of blood T cell repertoires in COVID-19. Generated by immunoSEQ multiplex PCR, the TCRdb table keeps only in-frame clones and is missing some. The table records 300,000 to 500,000 clones, approximately 90% of them present only once. V lost 4 bases and J 7 bases, leaving 16 bases between the germline ends. The CDR3 consists of 14 residues. From germline, CDR1 is SEHNR and CDR2 FQNEAQ (reference sequence). The sequencing sample was made of PBMCs or T cells enriched from blood (not recorded which). The sequence derives from a woman between 25 and 40 years old with acute COVID-19. The J gene is TRBJ1-1, the V gene TRBV7-9; tentatively, D is TRBD1 (6 bases). The CDR3 region has the DNA TGTGCCAGCAGCTCCCAGGACAGCCCTCTTGAAGCTTTCTTT. Its translation is CASSSQDSPLEAFF.